These 32 T cell receptor beta chains originate from one sample sequenced in a study of T cell repertoires in cytomegalovirus infection (dated by TCRdb to about 2019). Their specific antigens are unknown. Sample treatment or condition, as interpreted from the label and publication: in vitro stimulation with specific CMV peptide epitopes to enrich CMV-specific T cells. The sequencing machine was an Illumina HiSeq 1500. TCRdb reprocessing: public reads trimmed at Q25 with fastp, clones called with MiXCR, in-frame beta chains kept. Each record represents a unique CDR3 protein, reported with the most common genes and DNA among its rows. A total of tens of thousands of distinct CDR3 sequences appear in this sample, 15% to 25% of them only once. The biggest ten clones account for 55% to 65% of the sample. Sequences were derived from CD8+ T cells from cultured PBMCs, sampled from culture after CMV antigen stimulation. These receptors all stem from a human donor in good health (CMV status not recorded). Some clones in this sample may be carry-over from other donors' samples.

This clonotype was observed a few times. The chain has TRBV7-2 and TRBJ1-1, with a tentative D call TRBD1 (6 bases). This CDR3 spans 17 amino acids. Germline CDR1 and CDR2: SGHTA and FQGNSA. V shed 1 base and J shed 1 base, with 16 bases lying between them. The CDR3 region has the DNA TGTGCCAGCAGCTTAGGGTCTCTACAGGGAGCGAACACTGAAGCTTTCTTT. This translates into CASSLGSLQGANTEAFF.

This clonotype was seen only once. The chain links TRBV12-3 or TRBV12-4 to TRBJ2-7; 8 positions agree with TRBD1. Trimming cost V 3 bases and J 5 bases; bases outside gene matches: 6. The CDR3 covers 14 residues. The CDR3 sequence: CASSFEQGEHEQYF. For the CDR3, the DNA is TGTGCCAGCAGTTTCGAACAGGGGGAGCACGAGCAGTACTTC.

Only a few counts were recorded for this clonotype. The chain is built from TRBV7-9 and TRBJ2-1; D is possibly TRBD1 (5 bases). The germline V gene encodes CDR1 SEHNR and CDR2 FQNEAQ (reference sequence). V was trimmed by 5 bases and J by 10 bases, leaving 9 bases between them. The CDR3 has 11 residues. The CDR3 DNA is TGTGCCAGCAGCACCAACAGGGAGCAGTTCTTC. It yields the protein CASSTNREQFF.

The chain links TRBV7-3 to TRBJ2-1; 7 bases match TRBD1. CDR3 length: 15 residues. The V gene end was trimmed by 4 bases and the J gene end by 6 bases; junction bases not matched to a gene: 9. Germline V gives CDR1 SGHTA, CDR2 FQGTGA. The CDR3 sequence is CASSYRDSLGNEQFF. For the CDR3, the DNA is TGTGCCAGCAGCTACCGGGACAGCCTGGGCAATGAGCAGTTCTTC.

This clonotype occurred a few times. The chain links TRBV6-6 to TRBJ2-7; TRBD2 matches at 7 bases. This CDR3 has 15 residues. V shed 0 bases and J 7 bases; nucleotides not matched to a gene: 9. The germline V gene has CDR1 MNHNY and CDR2 SVGAGI (reference sequence). This chain's CDR3 is CASSYSGLAEREQYF. For the CDR3, the DNA is TGTGCCAGCAGTTACTCAGGGCTAGCGGAGAGGGAGCAGTACTTC.

This clonotype was seen ten or more times. This chain uses TRBV20-1 with TRBJ2-2, with 12 bases fitting TRBD2. The germline gives CDR1 DFQATT, CDR2 SNEGSKA (reference sequence). This CDR3 region has 18 residues. Unmatched junction bases numbered 13, after V lost 3 bases and J lost 5 bases. The chain's CDR3 is CSARSYGLAGYRTGELFF. CDR3 in DNA: TGCAGTGCTAGGAGTTACGGACTAGCGGGATATCGAACCGGGGAGCTGTTTTTT.

A few counts support this clonotype. The gene calls are TRBV4-3 and TRBJ2-7; 9 nucleotides align to TRBD1. CDR3 length equals 15 residues. The V gene's germline CDR1 is LGHNA and CDR2 YSLEER. The V segment lost 4 bases and the J segment 6 bases; nucleotides outside the gene matches: 10. CDR3 in amino acids: CASSPFDRGGSEQYF. Here the CDR3 DNA reads TGCGCCAGCAGCCCCTTCGACAGGGGGGGAAGCGAGCAGTACTTC.

The V gene is TRBV28, the J gene TRBJ1-5; D unclear. Per the germline V gene, CDR1 is MDHEN and CDR2 is SYDVKM. The germline V and J ends were trimmed by 4 bases and 5 bases, with 9 bases remaining between them. CDR3 length: 13 residues. The CDR3 sequence is CASSYFGDQPQHF. The CDR3 nucleotides are TGTGCCAGCAGTTATTTCGGGGATCAGCCCCAGCATTTT.

The chain uses TRBV12-3 or TRBV12-4 and TRBJ2-1; D possibly corresponds to TRBD2 (6 bases). CDR3 length equals 12 residues. V gave up 6 bases and J gave up 10 bases, with 13 bases separating them. The CDR3: CASRSDYPEQFF. The CDR3 coding sequence is TGTGCCAGCAGGTCGGACTACCCGGAGCAGTTCTTC.

This clonotype occurred a few times. This chain's CDR3 is CASSLTGGRGAFF. In DNA form, the CDR3 reads TGTGCCAGCAGCCTAACAGGGGGCCGAGGAGCTTTCTTT. The gene calls are TRBV7-2 and TRBJ1-1; the match to TRBD1 covers 9 bases. The CDR3 runs to 13 residues. Looked up from germline, CDR1 is SGHTA and CDR2 is FQGNSA. The V segment lost 5 bases and the J segment 10 bases; nucleotides outside the gene matches: 8.

This clonotype has a handful of counts. The chain employs TRBV5-1 and TRBJ2-5, with D uncertain. V lost 0 bases, J lost 2 bases, and 2 bases lay in between. Germline CDR1 and CDR2: SGHRS and YFSETQ. This CDR3 has 12 residues. Written as DNA, the CDR3 is TGCGCCAGCAGCTTGGATCAAGAGACCCAGTACTTC. Translated: CASSLDQETQYF.

The rearrangement joins TRBV19 to TRBJ1-5, with D perhaps matching TRBD1 (6 bases). The CDR3 consists of 16 residues. Trimming pared 5 bases from V and 0 bases from J, leaving 14 bases between. CDR1 and CDR2 from the germline V gene are LNHDA and SQIVND (reference sequence). The CDR3 nucleotides are TGTGCCAGTAGTTTACAGGGTATTTATAGCAATCAGCCCCAGCATTTT. Translated: CASSLQGIYSNQPQHF.

The gene calls are TRBV10-3 and TRBJ2-7; the match to TRBD1 covers 7 bases. The CDR3 sequence is 14 residues long. With V trimmed by 4 bases and J by 5 bases, 8 bases remained unmatched. From germline, CDR1 is ENHRY and CDR2 SYGVKD. The CDR3 sequence: CAISGGRGIDEQYF. The CDR3 DNA sequence: TGTGCCATCAGTGGCGGCAGGGGGATCGACGAGCAGTACTTC.

This clonotype came up a few times. The rearrangement links TRBV7-2 to TRBJ1-5; the match to TRBD1 covers 7 bases. In germline, CDR1 is SGHTA, CDR2 FQGNSA. The V segment lost 1 base and the J segment 3 bases; nucleotides outside the gene matches: 6. This CDR3 has 16 residues. DNA for the CDR3: TGTGCCAGCAGCTTAGATGGGCAGGGGGTCAATCAGCCCCAGCATTTT. As protein: CASSLDGQGVNQPQHF.

J is TRBJ2-5 and V is TRBV12-3 or TRBV12-4; the D is unclear. The V gene lost 1 base and the J gene lost 2 bases, with 8 bases spanning the gap. This CDR3 is built from 14 residues. CDR3 bases: TGTGCCAGCAGTTTAGTAGTACCACAAGAGACCCAGTACTTC. It encodes CASSLVVPQETQYF.

The V call is TRBV27, the J call TRBJ1-5, with D maybe TRBD1 (6 bases). Germline V lookup: CDR1 MNHEY, CDR2 SMNVEV (reference sequence). The CDR3 contains 14 residues. Trimming left V 7 bases short and J 5 bases short, with 15 bases between. CDR3 sequence reads: CASKSAGVYQPQHF. DNA for the CDR3: TGTGCCAGCAAGTCGGCAGGGGTCTATCAGCCCCAGCATTTT.

There are a few counts of this clonotype. The CDR3 loop is CASSYRGTGPYEQYF. CDR3 DNA: TGTGCCAGCAGCTACAGAGGGACAGGACCCTACGAGCAGTACTTC. J is TRBJ2-7 and V is TRBV7-2, with 8 bases fitting TRBD1. This CDR3 region has 15 residues. After removal of 4 bases from V and 2 bases from J, the junction contained 7 bases not matched to a gene. Germline CDR1 reads SGHTA; CDR2 reads FQGNSA.

This clonotype appeared a few times. This chain connects TRBV28 to TRBJ2-7, with D uncertain. The CDR3 spans 14 residues. Per germline, CDR1 MDHEN and CDR2 SYDVKM. V gave up 2 bases and J gave up 1 base, with 9 bases separating them. The CDR3 region is CASSLQGPSYEQYF. The DNA of the CDR3 is TGTGCCAGCAGTTTACAAGGTCCTTCCTACGAGCAGTACTTC. The full variable domain, in which reference TRBV28 and TRBJ2-7 provide the parts outside the CDR3, is DVKVTQSSRYLVKRTGEKVFLECVQDMDHENMFWYRQDPGLGLRLIYFSYDVKMKEKGDIPEGYSVSREKKERFSLILESASTNQTSMYLCASSLQGPSYEQYFGPGTRLTVT.

This clonotype was seen more than once but under ten times. This sequence joins TRBV14 and TRBJ1-6; D is possibly TRBD1 (5 bases). The CDR3 covers 16 residues. Germline V CDR1 and CDR2: SGHDN, FVKESK. V lost 4 bases and J lost 2, with 12 bases in between. The CDR3 here is CASSLHGTPYNSPLHF. As DNA, the CDR3 is TGTGCCAGCAGCCTGCACGGGACGCCCTATAATTCACCCCTCCACTTT.

In its sample, this clonotype was seen many times. This sequence joins TRBV15 and TRBJ2-7, with D tentatively TRBD1 or TRBD2 (5 bases each). From germline, CDR1 is LNHNV and CDR2 YYDKDF (reference sequence). Between the trimmed V and J ends, which lost 2 bases and 0 bases, there was a span of 11 bases. The CDR3 totals 15 residues. DNA of the CDR3: TGTGCCACCAGCAGACCCGGGGCCGACTCCTACGAGCAGTACTTC. It specifies CATSRPGADSYEQYF. Drawing the rest from reference TRBV15 and TRBJ2-7, the complete variable domain is DAMVIQNPRYQVTQFGKPVTLSCSQTLNHNVMYWYQQKSSQAPKLLFHYYDKDFNNEADTPDNFQSRRPNTSFCFLDIRSPGLGDTAMYLCATSRPGADSYEQYFGPGTRLTVT.

This clonotype was counted between two and nine times. This sequence joins TRBV24-1 and TRBJ2-1; D perhaps matches TRBD2 (6 bases). Germline assignment: CDR1 KGHDR and CDR2 SFDVKD. Trimming stripped 2 bases from V and 12 bases from J, with 19 bases between. The CDR3 totals 15 residues. The CDR3 DNA reads as TGTGCCACCAGTGATTCTCCACCCCTGACCGGGAGGCAGTTCTTC. Residues: CATSDSPPLTGRQFF.

The chain combines TRBV12-3 or TRBV12-4 with TRBJ2-7, with D possibly being TRBD1 (6 bases). This CDR3 has 16 residues. V shed 2 bases and J shed 0 bases, with 14 bases lying between them. CDR3 in amino acids: CASSLSPGDISYEQYF. CDR3 sequence (DNA): TGTGCCAGCAGTTTATCGCCAGGGGACATCTCCTACGAGCAGTACTTC.

This rearrangement joins TRBV7-9 to TRBJ2-1, with 8 bases matching TRBD2. Germline CDR1 SEHNR, CDR2 FQNEAQ (reference sequence). With 1 base clipped from V and 8 bases from J, the junction kept 7 bases outside the gene matches. This CDR3 is 15 amino acids long. CDR3 in amino acids: CASSLVNSGIYEQFF. The CDR3 nucleotides read TGTGCCAGCAGCTTAGTGAATAGCGGGATCTATGAGCAGTTCTTC.

This clonotype was counted a few times. The CDR3 loop reads CAIRPAGGDTQYF. The DNA for the CDR3 is TGTGCCATCAGACCGGCGGGGGGGGATACGCAGTATTTT. The rearrangement uses TRBV10-3 and TRBJ2-3, with 9 bases matching TRBD2. Germline V CDR1 and CDR2: ENHRY, SYGVKD. Trimming at V came to 6 bases and at J to 6 bases, leaving 4 bases not matched to a gene. The CDR3 consists of 13 residues.

V and J are TRBV12-5 and TRBJ1-1; D perhaps matches TRBD1 (5 bases). Germline V CDR1 and CDR2: LGHNT, FRNRAP. Trimming cost V 3 bases and J 4 bases, with 9 bases left between them. The CDR3 runs to 13 residues. CDR3 nucleotides: TGTGCTAGTGGTTTCGGGGGGGTCACTGAAGCTTTCTTT. This encodes CASGFGGVTEAFF.

The CDR3 is CASSPLDGSYEQYF. For the CDR3, the DNA is TGTGCCAGCAGCCCTCTGGACGGTTCCTACGAGCAGTACTTC. The genes are TRBV7-6 and TRBJ2-7; D ambiguous. CDR1 is SGHVS and CDR2 is FNYEAQ in the germline V gene. The CDR3 has 14 amino acids. Trimming stripped 5 bases from V and 1 base from J, with 12 bases between. The complete variable domain, with remaining parts taken from reference TRBV7-6 and TRBJ2-7, reads GAGVSQSPRYKVTKRGQDVALRCDPISGHVSLYWYRQALGQGPEFLTYFNYEAQQDKSGLPNDRFSAERPEGSISTLTIQRTEQRDSAMYRCASSPLDGSYEQYFGPGTRLTVT.

This clonotype came up a few times. This rearrangement joins TRBV4-1 to TRBJ1-5, with 7 positions matching TRBD1. Per the germline V gene, CDR1 is MGHRA and CDR2 is YSYEKL. The length of the CDR3 is 16 residues. With V trimmed by 4 bases and J by 5 bases, 11 bases remained unmatched. CDR3 coding DNA: TGCGCCAGCAGCCGAGACGACAGGGAAGCCCATCAGCCCCAGCATTTT. Translating gives CASSRDDREAHQPQHF.

This clonotype came up many times. The genes are TRBV6-2 or TRBV6-3 and TRBJ1-1, with D possibly matching TRBD1 (6 bases). The CDR3 contains 14 residues. Germline V gene sequence: CDR1 MNHEY, CDR2 SVGEGT. V lost 4 bases and J 3 bases, leaving 12 bases between the germline ends. CDR3 residues: CASSWSGVYTEAFF. DNA for the CDR3: TGTGCCAGCAGTTGGTCAGGGGTTTACACTGAAGCTTTCTTT.

This clonotype has more than one count but fewer than ten. The chain is built from TRBV29-1 and TRBJ1-2, with D unclear. Per the germline V gene, CDR1 is SQVTM and CDR2 is ANQGSEA. This CDR3 has 11 amino acids. Trimming took 2 bases from V and 8 from J, leaving 9 bases between them. The CDR3 sequence is CSVEKVLGYTF. DNA of the CDR3: TGCAGCGTTGAAAAGGTTCTCGGCTACACCTTC.

This clonotype was seen a handful of times. V is TRBV10-1 and J is TRBJ1-3; unclear D gene. In germline, CDR1 is WNHNN, CDR2 SYGVQD (reference sequence). V shed 5 bases and J shed 0 bases, with 11 bases lying between them. The CDR3 runs 15 residues. The CDR3 bases are TGCGCCAGCAGTTCGGACCGGAGCTCTGGAAACACCATATATTTT. Its translation is CASSSDRSSGNTIYF.

This rearrangement joins TRBV4-1 to TRBJ2-5; D might be TRBD2 (5 bases). CDR3 length: 14 residues. CDR1 MGHRA and CDR2 YSYEKL come from the germline V gene. Trimming removed 1 base from V and 5 bases from J, with 11 bases in between. The CDR3 bases are TGCGCCAGCAGCCAAGTGGGGAGCGTGGAGACCCAGTACTTC. Translating gives CASSQVGSVETQYF.

CDR3 in amino acids: CASSYETGFPEKLFF. CDR3 coding DNA: TGTGCCAGCAGTTACGAGACAGGGTTTCCAGAAAAACTGTTTTTT. The chain has TRBV6-8 and TRBJ1-4, with 7 bases that match TRBD1. Per the germline V gene, CDR1 is MNHGY and CDR2 is SAAAGT. The V segment lost 2 bases and the J segment 8 bases; nucleotides outside the gene matches: 8. There are 15 residues in the CDR3.